The entry below describes one T cell receptor beta chain. Profiled with immunoSEQ multiplex PCR; TCRdb holds only in-frame clones, not every one. Among fewer than 350,000 clones listed, 85% were seen once. The sample belongs to a study of blood T cell repertoires in COVID-19. CDR1 and CDR2 (germline): LGHNA, YSLEER. The length of the CDR3 is 15 residues. V was trimmed by 0 bases and J by 1 base, leaving 9 bases between them. The sequenced sample was PBMCs or T cells enriched from blood (not recorded which). This sequence was found in a woman in her twenties or thirties who had been exposed to COVID-19. The rearrangement joins TRBV4-3 to TRBJ1-1; no clear D. CDR3 DNA: TGCGCCAGCAGCCAAGATTCACAGCAGAACACTGAAGCTTTCTTT. This gives the protein CASSQDSQQNTEAFF.